This record looks at one T cell receptor (beta chain) sequence and its context. This receptor's antigen is unknown. Nothing much larger sits one base from this clone, and base qualities are not available. Genomic DNA was extracted from sorted cells for sequencing of the TCRbeta CDR3 region. TCRbeta CDR3 regions were sequenced using the immunoSEQ Assay. The clones in this table, taken by TCRdb from immuneACCESS, are in-frame only. Not every clone is retained; where verified, under half of the shortfall comes from an unresolved V gene, and the cause of the rest is unknown. Recorded for this sample are some 100,000 clones; about 93% of them occurred a single time. The top ten clonotypes cover about 0.73% of the sample. The trial excluded patients who had a history of autoimmune disease or who were on systemic immunosuppression. In every dose cohort, peripheral blood was drawn for TCR sequencing at baseline, cycle 4 day 1, and cycle 7 day 1. The samples were taken from a phase I, first-in-human, multicenter, open-label dose-escalation trial of ivuxolimab. Adults with locally advanced or metastatic melanoma, renal cell carcinoma, hepatocellular carcinoma or head and neck squamous cell carcinoma were enrolled in the trial. CD4+ and CD8+ T cells were sorted separately from peripheral blood before TCR sequencing.

The junction carries 12 bases between V and J, which are trimmed by 2 bases and 8 bases respectively. Per the germline V gene, KGHSH is the CDR1 and LQKENI is the CDR2. The CDR3 measures 14 amino acids from cysteine to phenylalanine. The CDR3 DNA has 42 bases and is translated from base 1. This specimen comes from a study of OX40 agonist ivuxolimab in advanced cancers. Describing the broader study: Ivuxolimab was an agonistic, fully human IgG2 monoclonal antibody directed against OX40 (CD134), a costimulatory receptor. Intravenous ivuxolimab was administered to patients every 2 weeks at six dose levels: 0.01, 0.1, 0.3, 1.5, 3 and 10 mg/kg. Among the approximately 50 dose-escalation patients, about 19 had hepatocellular carcinoma, about 15 melanoma, 9 renal cell carcinoma and 9 head and neck cancer. In the dose-escalation cohort, roughly 80% of patients were male, and the mean age was approximately 64 years, with a range of roughly 23 to 85. Patients were allowed to have had prior anti-PD-1, anti-PD-L1 or anti-CTLA-4 therapy, and 30% to 40% of the dose-escalation patients had previously received checkpoint inhibitors. Partial responses occurred in three dose-escalation patients: two with cutaneous melanoma and one with hepatocellular carcinoma. The purpose of peripheral TCRbeta sequencing was to test whether ivuxolimab changed TCR sequence diversity and led to clonal T-cell expansion. The paper covers the monotherapy dose-escalation part of the phase I ivuxolimab trial, which included N = 52 patients.

Beyond this particular receptor, the publication reports: Low levels of normalized T-cell clonal expansion were also seen in some patients who did not respond. After ivuxolimab, expanded clones were on average more numerous among CD8+ T cells than among CD4+ T cells. Antigen specificity was not determined for the clonally expanded peripheral T cells. Clonal expansion of both CD4+ and CD8+ blood T cells was observed from baseline to week 6 at doses 0.1 to 3.0 mg/kg. In the 0.1-3.0 mg/kg groups, partial responders had among the lowest normalized peripheral clonal expansion, particularly in CD8+ T cells.

The sequenced sample was CD4+ or CD8+ T cells sorted from blood, obtained in a trial of the OX40 agonist ivuxolimab. The sequence was collected from an adult with an advanced solid tumor such as melanoma, head and neck, liver or kidney cancer. The chain employs TRBV18 and TRBJ1-4; a tentative D match to TRBD1 spans 6 bases. This receptor has the CDR3 CASSPSTGREKLFF. The nucleotides are TGTGCCAGCTCACCATCCACAGGGCGGGAAAAACTGTTTTTT.